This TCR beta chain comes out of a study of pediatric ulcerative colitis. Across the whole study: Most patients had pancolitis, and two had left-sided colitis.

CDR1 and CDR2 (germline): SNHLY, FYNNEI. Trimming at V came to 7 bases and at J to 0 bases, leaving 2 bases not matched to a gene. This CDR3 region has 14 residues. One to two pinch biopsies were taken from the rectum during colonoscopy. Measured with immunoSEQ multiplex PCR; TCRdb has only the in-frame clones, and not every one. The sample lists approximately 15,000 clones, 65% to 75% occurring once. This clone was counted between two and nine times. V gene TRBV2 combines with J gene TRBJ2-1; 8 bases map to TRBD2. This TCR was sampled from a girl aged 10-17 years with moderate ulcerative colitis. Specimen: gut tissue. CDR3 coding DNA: TGTGCCAGCATGAGCGGGAGCTCCTACAATGAGCAGTTCTTC. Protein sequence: CASMSGSSYNEQFF.